Here is one TCR beta chain with its context. Its antigen is unknown. The sample originates from a study of OX40 agonist ivuxolimab in advanced cancers. About the research overall: Prior therapy, whether anti-PD-1, anti-PD-L1 or anti-CTLA-4, was allowed, and about 40% had some. General study results and limits: Antigen specificity remained undetermined for the expanded peripheral T cells.

The V end lost 4 bases, the J end lost 2 bases, and 5 bases lay between the germline ends. This CDR3 is built from 12 residues. Germline V lookup: CDR1 MDHEN, CDR2 SYDVKM. Libraries were prepared by immunoSEQ multiplex PCR; TCRdb keeps only in-frame clonotypes and omits some of them. The table records around 72,000 clones, roughly nine tenths of them present only once. The chain recombines TRBV28 with TRBJ2-5; TRBD1 or TRBD2 may be the D gene (5 bases each). The sample in question was CD4+ or CD8+ T cells sorted from blood, obtained in a trial of the OX40 agonist ivuxolimab. This TCR came from an adult with an advanced solid tumor such as melanoma, head and neck, liver or kidney cancer. In DNA form, the CDR3 reads TGTGCCAGCAGTTGGGGGCAAGAGACCCAGTACTTC. Protein: CASSWGQETQYF.